Following are 20 T cell receptor beta chains from one sample sequenced in a study of T cells in Graves' hyperthyroidism and ophthalmopathy. RNA transcripts gave rise to amplified TCR beta CDR3 regions. First-round RT-PCR with HTBI primers amplified the TCR CDR3 region. One entry per CDR3 protein results from TCRdb running MiXCR on the multiplex PCR reads. The sample records about 710,000 distinct CDR3 sequences, around 15% being singletons. Input material: blood. The receptors originated from a man aged 18 to 29 with Graves' hyperthyroidism.

The chain combines TRBV18 with TRBJ2-4, with 9 positions matching TRBD2. Germline trimming cut 0 bases from V and 5 bases from J; bases unmatched to any gene: 2. Germline V CDR1 and CDR2: KGHSH, LQKENI. The CDR3 extends over 15 amino acids. The CDR3 coding sequence is TGTGCCAGCTCACCACCGACTAGCGGACAAAACATTCAGTACTTC. Translating it yields CASSPPTSGQNIQYF.

This clonotype showed up many times. This rearrangement joins TRBV2 to TRBJ2-3; D may match TRBD1 or TRBD2 (5 bases each). This CDR3 contains 17 residues. Germline V CDR1 and CDR2: SNHLY, FYNNEI. The V gene lost 5 bases and the J gene lost 3 bases, with 21 bases spanning the gap. Here the CDR3 reads CASSQPGTLRSTDTQYF. CDR3 nucleotides: TGTGCCAGCAGTCAACCAGGGACCCTCCGAAGTACAGATACGCAGTATTTT.

This clonotype was seen more than once but under ten times. The chain employs TRBV12-5 and TRBJ2-7; D remains ambiguous. CDR3 size: 15 residues. V shed 2 bases and J shed 1 base, with 12 bases lying between them. CDR1 is LGHNT and CDR2 is FRNRAP in the germline V gene. Here the CDR3 reads CASGLSVRRSYEQYF. The DNA of the CDR3 is TGTGCTAGTGGTTTGTCAGTAAGGCGATCCTACGAGCAGTACTTC.

This clonotype has just a few counts. V usage is TRBV4-3 and J usage is TRBJ2-3, with D hard to call. CDR3 length equals 16 residues. Trimming removed 2 bases at V and 4 bases at J, with 16 bases between. In germline, CDR1 is LGHNA, CDR2 YSLEER. Here the CDR3 reads CASSQLTGRSADTQYF. The CDR3 DNA sequence: TGCGCCAGCAGCCAACTGACGGGTAGATCGGCAGATACGCAGTATTTT.

The chain has TRBV11-2 and TRBJ2-2, with TRBD2 matching over 10 bases. CDR3 length: 15 residues. Germline V gene data show CDR1 as SGHAT and CDR2 as FQNNGV. The ends lost 5 bases at V and 5 bases at J; junction bases unmatched: 5. This CDR3 is CASSRSSGSTGELFF. The CDR3 nucleotides read TGTGCCAGCAGCAGATCTAGCGGGAGTACCGGGGAGCTGTTTTTT.

This clonotype was detected ten times or more. The chain joins TRBV27 to TRBJ1-2; TRBD1 aligns across 8 bases. V lost 7 bases, J lost 7 bases, and 14 bases stayed unmatched. The CDR3 contains 15 residues. Germline values: CDR1 MNHEY, CDR2 SMNVEV (reference sequence). The CDR3 sequence is CASNPGLGTGSGYTF. The CDR3 coding sequence is TGTGCCAGCAACCCAGGCCTCGGGACAGGATCTGGCTACACCTTC.

This clonotype was observed a few times. The rearrangement links TRBV20-1 to TRBJ2-3, with D perhaps TRBD1 or TRBD2 (7 bases each). This CDR3 has 13 amino acids. Germline-derived CDR1 and CDR2 are DFQATT and SNEGSKA (reference sequence). The V end was cut by 5 bases, the J end by 4 bases, with 13 bases between. The CDR3 DNA is TGCAGTGCTGTGGGAGGGGGCGCAGATACGCAGTATTTT. Encoded protein: CSAVGGGADTQYF.

This clonotype was observed a few times. The genes are TRBV7-2 and TRBJ1-5; D gene unclear. V gave up 5 bases and J gave up 2 bases, with 13 bases separating them. Germline values: CDR1 SGHTA, CDR2 FQGNSA. The CDR3 sequence is 15 residues long. The chain's CDR3 is CASSARGLGNQPQHF. In nucleotides, the CDR3 is TGTGCCAGCAGCGCCAGAGGGCTTGGCAATCAGCCCCAGCATTTT.

The V call is TRBV27, the J call TRBJ2-2, with 7 bases fitting TRBD2. V lost 2 bases to trimming and J lost 4 bases; unmatched junction nucleotides: 7. Per the germline V gene, CDR1 is MNHEY and CDR2 is SMNVEV (reference sequence). The CDR3 length is 16 residues. This CDR3 reads CASSLGLADTTGELFF. The CDR3 DNA reads as TGTGCCAGCAGTTTAGGGCTAGCGGATACCACCGGGGAGCTGTTTTTT.

The gene calls are TRBV5-1 and TRBJ2-5; the D gene is possibly TRBD2 (6 bases). The CDR3 covers 14 residues. V shed 6 bases and J shed 6 bases, with 18 bases lying between them. Germline CDR1 is SGHRS and CDR2 is YFSETQ. For the CDR3, the DNA is TGCGCCAGCACCCCAGAGAGGACTATTCAGACCCAGTACTTC. This codes for CASTPERTIQTQYF.

The chain combines TRBV7-9 with TRBJ2-1; possible D gene TRBD1, 5 bases. CDR3 length: 12 residues. V dropped 5 bases and J dropped 14 bases, with 16 bases sitting between them. The germline gives CDR1 SEHNR, CDR2 FQNEAQ (reference sequence). DNA of the CDR3: TGTGCCAGCAGCCTTCGGGCGGACAAAAAGTTCTTC. Residues: CASSLRADKKFF.

The chain has TRBV9 and TRBJ2-3; TRBD2 agrees at 7 bases. The ends lost 0 bases at V and 7 bases at J; junction bases unmatched: 11. Germline values: CDR1 SGDLS, CDR2 YYNGEE. The CDR3 is made up of 16 amino acids. The chain's CDR3 is CASSVGGGEVLNTQYF. CDR3 nucleotides: TGTGCCAGCAGCGTAGGGGGGGGGGAGGTGTTGAATACGCAGTATTTT.

This clonotype was counted between two and nine times. J is TRBJ2-5 and V is TRBV27; D gene unclear. CDR3 length: 12 residues. Germline V gene data show CDR1 as MNHEY and CDR2 as SMNVEV (reference sequence). Trimming removed 10 bases at V and 5 bases at J, with 14 bases between. CDR3 bases: TGTGCCACCCAGAGCCCGACCGAGACCCAGTACTTC. Its protein is CATQSPTETQYF.

Concerning this clonotype: One junction end disagrees with the germline gene, perhaps due to a read error. The gene calls are TRBV2 and TRBJ2-1; no clear D. CDR1 and CDR2 (germline): SNHLY, FYNNEI. This CDR3 region has 16 residues. The DNA of the CDR3 is TGTGTCAGCAGTGTGGGTAGTGGCCCCTCCTACAATGAGCAGTTCTTC. This encodes CVSSVGSGPSYNEQFF.

The chain employs TRBV20-1 and TRBJ2-7; D may be TRBD2 (7 bases). Germline V gives CDR1 DFQATT, CDR2 SNEGSKA (reference sequence). V was shortened by 3 bases and J by 3 bases, with 21 bases between the two germline ends. CDR3 length: 16 amino acids. CDR3: CSASAPGAGAGYEQYF. The CDR3 nucleotides are TGCAGTGCTAGCGCCCCGGGGGCGGGAGCGGGCTACGAGCAGTACTTC.

This clonotype appeared a single time. The chain combines TRBV6-2 or TRBV6-3 with TRBJ2-2; 8 bases are shared with TRBD1. The CDR3 totals 14 residues. Germline V gives CDR1 MNHEY, CDR2 SVGEGT. J was trimmed by 6 bases and V by 6 bases; bases with no gene match: 6. Written as DNA, the CDR3 is TGTGCCAGCAGCCCCGACAGGGGACCCGGGGAGCTGTTTTTT. Translated, it gives CASSPDRGPGELFF.

This clonotype was found a few times. The chain combines TRBV19 with TRBJ2-7, with 9 bases identical to TRBD2. J lost 3 bases, V lost 1 base, and 7 bases had no gene match. The germline V gene encodes CDR1 LNHDA and CDR2 SQIVND (reference sequence). CDR3 length equals 16 residues. The CDR3 bases are TGTGCCAGTAGTATAGGGTGGCTAGCGGGAAACTACGAGCAGTACTTC. Its protein is CASSIGWLAGNYEQYF.

The chain recombines TRBV19 with TRBJ2-1; TRBD2 matches 9 bases. CDR3 length equals 18 residues. The V gene's germline CDR1 is LNHDA and CDR2 SQIVND (reference sequence). J gave up 0 bases and V 6 bases, and 12 bases lay outside the gene matches. CDR3 coding DNA: TGTGCCAGTAGACCGGGGACTAGCCTAATTCGCTCCTACAATGAGCAGTTCTTC. Residues: CASRPGTSLIRSYNEQFF.

Ten or more counts support this clonotype. The chain is built from TRBV7-9 and TRBJ1-1; 8 nucleotides match TRBD1. Trimming cost V 5 bases and J 4 bases; bases outside gene matches: 9. The CDR3 spans 15 residues. CDR1 is SEHNR and CDR2 is FQNEAQ in the germline V gene (reference sequence). CDR3 protein: CASSTLTGVATEAFF. CDR3 nucleotides: TGTGCCAGCAGCACCTTGACAGGGGTGGCCACTGAAGCTTTCTTT.

This clonotype has a handful of counts. The chain carries TRBV6-1 and TRBJ2-2, with D hard to call. CDR1 is MNHNS and CDR2 is SASEGT in the germline V gene. The CDR3 sequence is 13 residues long. Between the trimmed V and J ends, which lost 7 bases and 0 bases, there was a span of 6 bases. CDR3 nucleotides: TGTGCCAGCACCAACCCGAACACCGGGGAGCTGTTTTTT. Translation: CASTNPNTGELFF.